This T cell receptor (beta chain) was captured in a study of T cell repertoires in cytomegalovirus infection. Study-level background: Used in the study were CMV epitopes, some recently identified and HLA-C-restricted, others well-studied and HLA-B-restricted. CMV infection together with matching HLA type was indicated by public TCR beta signatures.

Via MiXCR, TCRdb re-called the reads, giving one row per CDR3 protein. This sample yields around 100,000 distinct CDR3 sequences, of which under 35% are seen a single time; roughly two fifths belongs to the top ten. As concerns this clonotype: Antigen unknown.

General study findings and limits: Clonotype analysis showed dominance of the ex vivo response by HLA-C-restricted CMV-specific TCR beta clonotypes. Of the TCR beta families, the public ones yielded a cumulative frequency that identified carriers of CMV plus the relevant HLA.

V dropped 4 bases and J dropped 4 bases, with 10 bases sitting between them. Germline V gene data show CDR1 as SNHLY and CDR2 as FYNNEI. CDR3 size: 13 residues. V and J are TRBV2 and TRBJ1-2; D is unresolved. The TCR originated in a human donor in good health (CMV status not recorded). Some clones in this sample may be carry-over from other donors' samples. The sample here was CD8+ T cells from cultured PBMCs, taken from culture after CMV antigen stimulation. This chain's CDR3 is CASSGRTSYGYTF. The CDR3 nucleotides are TGTGCCAGCAGTGGACGGACCTCCTATGGCTACACCTTC.